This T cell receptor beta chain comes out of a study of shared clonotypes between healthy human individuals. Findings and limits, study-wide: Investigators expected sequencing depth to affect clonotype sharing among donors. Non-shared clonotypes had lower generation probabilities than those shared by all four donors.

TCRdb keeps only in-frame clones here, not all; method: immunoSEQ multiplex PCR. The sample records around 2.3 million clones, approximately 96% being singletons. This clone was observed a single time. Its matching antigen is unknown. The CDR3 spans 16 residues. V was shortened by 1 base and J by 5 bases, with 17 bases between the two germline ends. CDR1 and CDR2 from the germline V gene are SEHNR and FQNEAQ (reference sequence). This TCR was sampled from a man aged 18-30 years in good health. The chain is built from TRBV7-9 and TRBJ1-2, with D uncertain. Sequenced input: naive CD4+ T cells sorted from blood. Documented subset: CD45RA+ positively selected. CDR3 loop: CASSLEGGTVAYGYTF. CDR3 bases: TGTGCCAGCAGCTTAGAAGGTGGAACGGTAGCGTATGGCTACACCTTC. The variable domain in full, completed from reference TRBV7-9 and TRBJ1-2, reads DTGVSQNPRHKITKRGQNVTFRCDPISEHNRLYWYRQTLGQGPEFLTYFQNEAQLEKSRLLSDRFSAERPKGSFSTLEIQRTEQGDSAMYLCASSLEGGTVAYGYTFGSGTRLTVV.